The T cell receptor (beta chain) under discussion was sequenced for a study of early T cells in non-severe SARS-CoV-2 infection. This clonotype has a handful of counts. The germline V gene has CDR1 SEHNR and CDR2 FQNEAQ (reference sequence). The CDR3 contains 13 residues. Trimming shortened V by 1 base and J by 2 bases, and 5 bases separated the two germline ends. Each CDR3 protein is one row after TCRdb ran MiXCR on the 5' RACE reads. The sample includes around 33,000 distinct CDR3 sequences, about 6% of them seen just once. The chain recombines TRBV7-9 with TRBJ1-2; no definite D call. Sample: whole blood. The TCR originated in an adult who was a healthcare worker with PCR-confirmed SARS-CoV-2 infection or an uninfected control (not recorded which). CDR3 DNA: TGTGCCAGCAGCTTAGATCCCAACTATGGCTACACCTTC. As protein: CASSLDPNYGYTF.